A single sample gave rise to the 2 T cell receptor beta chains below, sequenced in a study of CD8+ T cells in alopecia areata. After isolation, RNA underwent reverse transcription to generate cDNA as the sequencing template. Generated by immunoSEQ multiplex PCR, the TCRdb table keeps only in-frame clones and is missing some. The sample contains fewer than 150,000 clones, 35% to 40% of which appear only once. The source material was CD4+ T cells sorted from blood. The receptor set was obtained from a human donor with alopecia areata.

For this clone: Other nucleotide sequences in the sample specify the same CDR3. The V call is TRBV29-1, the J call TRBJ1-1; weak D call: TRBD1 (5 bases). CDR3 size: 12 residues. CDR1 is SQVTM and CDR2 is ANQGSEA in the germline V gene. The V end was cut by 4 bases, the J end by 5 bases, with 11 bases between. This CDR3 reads CSVGGGGTEAFF. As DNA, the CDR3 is TGCAGCGTTGGCGGGGGAGGTACTGAAGCTTTCTTT.

CDR3 loop: CASREGGNTEAFF. In DNA, the CDR3 is TGTGCCAGCAGGGAGGGAGGGAACACTGAAGCTTTCTTT. The chain recombines TRBV7-2 with TRBJ1-1; D is unresolved. Deletions cut 6 bases from V and 1 base from J, with 9 bases between. The CDR3 extends over 13 amino acids. The germline V gene encodes CDR1 SGHTA and CDR2 FQGNSA.